This T cell receptor beta chain was retrieved from a study of T cells in Graves' hyperthyroidism and ophthalmopathy. TCR beta CDR3 sequences were amplified from RNA transcripts. HTBI primers drove first-round RT-PCR of the TCR CDR3. TCRdb re-called the multiplex PCR reads through MiXCR, storing one row per CDR3 protein. This sample has roughly 420,000 distinct CDR3 sequences, with 15% to 19% found just once. This CDR3 contains 15 residues. The V end lost 3 bases, the J end lost 3 bases, and 13 bases lay between the germline ends. Germline V gene data show CDR1 as MGHRA and CDR2 as YSYEKL. This clonotype was detected many times.

Source material: blood. The sequence was collected from a woman aged 18-35 years with Graves' hyperthyroidism. The rearrangement links TRBV4-1 to TRBJ2-3, with D tentatively TRBD1 (6 bases). CDR3 protein: CASSHPWGQTDTQYF. The CDR3 bases are TGCGCCAGCAGCCACCCGTGGGGGCAAACAGATACGCAGTATTTT.